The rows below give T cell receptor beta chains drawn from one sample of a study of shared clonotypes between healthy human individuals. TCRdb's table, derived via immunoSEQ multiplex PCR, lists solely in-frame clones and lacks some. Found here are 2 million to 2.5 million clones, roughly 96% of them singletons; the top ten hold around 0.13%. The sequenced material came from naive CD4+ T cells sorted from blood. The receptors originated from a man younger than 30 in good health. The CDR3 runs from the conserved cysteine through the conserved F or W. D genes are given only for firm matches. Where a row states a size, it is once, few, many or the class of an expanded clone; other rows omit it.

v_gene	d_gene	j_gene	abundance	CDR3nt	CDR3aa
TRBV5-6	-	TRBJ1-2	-	TGTGCCAGCAGCTTGTCGGGGGAGCTAAACTATGGCTACACCTTC	CASSLSGELNYGYTF
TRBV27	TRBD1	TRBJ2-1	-	TGTGCCAGCAGCCAAGGACAGGGGTTCAATGAGCAGTTCTTC	CASSQGQGFNEQFF
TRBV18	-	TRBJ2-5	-	TGTGCCAGCTCAACAGGGTGGGAGACCCAGTACTTC	CASSTGWETQYF
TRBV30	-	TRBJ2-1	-	TGTGCCTACAACAGGGATGGCAATGAGCAGTTCTTC	CAYNRDGNEQFF
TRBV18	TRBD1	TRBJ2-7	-	TGTGCCAGCTCACTAGGACAGGGGGGATACTACGAGCAGTACTTC	CASSLGQGGYYEQYF
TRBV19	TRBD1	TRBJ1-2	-	TGTGCCAGTAGCCATCCGAGGCAGGGGGCCTATGGCTACACCTTC	CASSHPRQGAYGYTF
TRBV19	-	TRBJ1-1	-	TGTGCCAGTAGTATTCGGGGATCGAGCACTGAAGCTTTCTTT	CASSIRGSSTEAFF
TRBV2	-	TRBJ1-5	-	TGTGCCAGCACGGGGACGAATAGCAATCAGCCCCAGCATTTT	CASTGTNSNQPQHF
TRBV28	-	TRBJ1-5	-	TGTGCCAGCAGTTCCTCCCTGGCAGGGTATAGCAATCAGCCCCAGCATTTT	CASSSSLAGYSNQPQHF
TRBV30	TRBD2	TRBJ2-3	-	TGTGCCTGGAGTCGAGCGGGGGGTTACACAGATACGCAGTATTTT	CAWSRAGGYTDTQYF
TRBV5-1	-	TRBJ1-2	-	TGCGCCAGCAGCCCTGGAGACAGGTCTTTTGACTATGGCTACACCTTC	CASSPGDRSFDYGYTF
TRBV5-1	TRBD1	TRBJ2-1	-	TGCGCCAGCAGCTTGAACGGACAGGGGTACAATGAGCAGTTCTTC	CASSLNGQGYNEQFF
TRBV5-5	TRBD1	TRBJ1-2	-	TGTGCCAGCAGCTTGGGGGGACAGGGCCAAGACTTC	CASSLGGQGQDF
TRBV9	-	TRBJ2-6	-	TGTGCCAGCAGCCTCCGATGGTCTGGGGCCAACGTCCTGACTTTC	CASSLRWSGANVLTF
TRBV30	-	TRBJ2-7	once	TGTGCCTGGAGTCACCCCCCCCAATACGAGCAGTACTTC	CAWSHPPQYEQYF
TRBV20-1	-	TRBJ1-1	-	TGCAGTGCTATGAACACTGAAGCTTTCTTT	CSAMNTEAFF
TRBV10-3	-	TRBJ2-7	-	TGTGCCATCAGTGAGTCTATAGAGCAGTACTTC	CAISESIEQYF
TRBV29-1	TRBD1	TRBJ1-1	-	TGCAGCGTTGACACAGGGGTGAACACTGAAGCTTTCTTT	CSVDTGVNTEAFF
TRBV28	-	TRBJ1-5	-	TGTGCCAGCAGTACCTTCGGGGGGCATCAGCCCCAGCATTTT	CASSTFGGHQPQHF
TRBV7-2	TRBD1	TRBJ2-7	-	TGTGCCAGCAGCTTGGGACAGGGGGCCCCCTACGAGCAGTACTTC	CASSLGQGAPYEQYF
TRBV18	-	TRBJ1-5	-	TGTGCCAGCTCACCACAGGACGGGAGCAATCAGCCCCAGCATTTT	CASSPQDGSNQPQHF
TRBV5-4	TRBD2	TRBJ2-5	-	TGTGCCAGCAGCTTGAGGCCTAGCGGGGGCCAAGAGACCCAGTACTTC	CASSLRPSGGQETQYF
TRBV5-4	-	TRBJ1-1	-	TGTGCCAGCAGCGCCAGGGGAAATTCAAACACTGAAGCTTTCTTT	CASSARGNSNTEAFF
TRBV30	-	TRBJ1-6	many	TGTGCCTGGAGTTACCCCGCCTCACCCCTCCACTTT	CAWSYPASPLHF
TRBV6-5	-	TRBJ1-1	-	TGTGCCAGCACCTATACCCAGGGGAACACTGAAGCTTTCTTT	CASTYTQGNTEAFF
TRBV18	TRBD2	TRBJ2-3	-	TGTGCCAGCTCACCACCAACTAGCGGGGGCCTGGATACGCAGTATTTT	CASSPPTSGGLDTQYF
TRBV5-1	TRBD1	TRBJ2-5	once	TGCGCCAGCAGACCGACGGGGGACAGGGGAGAGACCCAGTACTTC	CASRPTGDRGETQYF
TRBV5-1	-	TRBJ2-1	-	TGCGCCAGCAGCTTGGTACCCAGGGAGTGGGGCAATGAGCAGTTCTTC	CASSLVPREWGNEQFF
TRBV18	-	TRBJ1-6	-	TGTGCCAGCTCACCGGTGGGGGCGCCGGGGATCGATAATTCACCCCTCCACTTT	CASSPVGAPGIDNSPLHF
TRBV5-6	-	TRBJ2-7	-	TGTGCCAGCAGCTTCTCGGGTGGGAGGTACGAGCAGTACTTC	CASSFSGGRYEQYF
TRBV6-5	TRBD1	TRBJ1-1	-	TGTGCCAGCAGAACAACCGGGACAGGATACACTGAAGCTTTCTTT	CASRTTGTGYTEAFF
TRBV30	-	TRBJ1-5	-	TGTGCCTGGAGTGCCCCTGGGGCCCCTAGCAATCAGCCCCAGCATTTT	CAWSAPGAPSNQPQHF
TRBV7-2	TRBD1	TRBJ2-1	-	TGTGCCAGCAGCCAGGTGGCAGGGGGAAGGGATGAGCAGTTCTTC	CASSQVAGGRDEQFF
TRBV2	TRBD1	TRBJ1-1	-	TGTGCCAGCAGTGGGTCAGGCAACAGGGGAAGCACTGAAGCTTTCTTT	CASSGSGNRGSTEAFF
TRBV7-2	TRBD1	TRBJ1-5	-	TGTGCCAGCAGCTCCCGGACAGGCTACAATCAGCCCCAGCATTTT	CASSSRTGYNQPQHF
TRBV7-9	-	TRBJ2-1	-	TGTGCCAGCAGCCCCCGGACCAACTACAATGAGCAGTTCTTC	CASSPRTNYNEQFF
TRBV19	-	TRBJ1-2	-	TGTGCCAGTAGTATATTGGAAGGGGTCAGCTATGGCTACACCTTC	CASSILEGVSYGYTF
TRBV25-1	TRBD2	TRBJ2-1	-	TGTGCCAGCAGTGAAAAGAGCGGGAGGGAGCAGGAGCAGTTCTTC	CASSEKSGREQEQFF
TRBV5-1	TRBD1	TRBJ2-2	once	TGCGCCAGCAGTCGCGGACAGGGGTACGGGGAGCTGTTTTTT	CASSRGQGYGELFF
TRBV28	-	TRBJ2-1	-	TGTGCCAGCAGTGGCCGGGACCAACAGTTCTTC	CASSGRDQQFF